A single sample is the source of the 24 T cell receptor beta chains below, sequenced in a study of cytomegalovirus exposure and HLA in healthy donors. The protocol was immunoSEQ multiplex PCR, while the TCRdb copy is restricted to in-frame clones and leaves out a portion. The sample contains about 280,000 clones, approximately 87% of which appear only once. Specimen: PBMCs. The receptors originated from a woman in her late teens or twenties in good health and CMV-seronegative.

This clone is a singleton in its sample. The chain carries TRBV5-4 and TRBJ2-7, with 9 bases matching TRBD1. Looked up from germline, CDR1 is SGHNT and CDR2 is YYREEE (reference sequence). V gave up 5 bases and J gave up 3 bases; unmatched junction bases: 9. This CDR3 is 15 amino acids long. CDR3 protein: CASRQGTGNIYEQYF. The CDR3 nucleotides are TGTGCCAGCAGGCAGGGGACAGGGAACATCTACGAGCAGTACTTC.

The rearrangement uses TRBV5-1 and TRBJ2-3; 8 bases are shared with TRBD1. CDR1 is SGHRS, CDR2 YFSETQ, per germline. V shed 4 bases and J 6 bases; nucleotides not matched to a gene: 4. This CDR3 region has 13 residues. The CDR3 DNA sequence: TGCGCCAGCAGCCCGACAGGGGTGGATACGCAGTATTTT. Its translation: CASSPTGVDTQYF.

J is TRBJ2-1 and V is TRBV27; D is perhaps TRBD1 (6 bases). Germline V gene lookup returns CDR1 MNHEY and CDR2 SMNVEV (reference sequence). Trimming shortened V by 3 bases and J by 8 bases, and 14 bases separated the two germline ends. The CDR3 covers 14 residues. As DNA, the CDR3 is TGTGCCAGCAGTTTTCAGGGGAGATGGGATGAGCAGTTCTTC. It encodes CASSFQGRWDEQFF.

This rearrangement joins TRBV15 to TRBJ1-2; 8 bases map to TRBD1. This CDR3 contains 16 residues. Looked up from germline, CDR1 is LNHNV and CDR2 is YYDKDF (reference sequence). V trimming: 0 bases; J trimming: 1 base; junction bases outside the gene matches: 4. The CDR3 loop is CATSRDGTGYNYGYTF. In DNA, the CDR3 is TGTGCCACCAGCAGAGATGGGACAGGTTATAACTATGGCTACACCTTC. Together with reference TRBV15 and TRBJ1-2, the CDR3 gives the full variable domain: DAMVIQNPRYQVTQFGKPVTLSCSQTLNHNVMYWYQQKSSQAPKLLFHYYDKDFNNEADTPDNFQSRRPNTSFCFLDIRSPGLGDTAMYLCATSRDGTGYNYGYTFGSGTRLTVV.

The V and J genes are TRBV11-2 and TRBJ2-7; TRBD1 is a possible D gene (5 bases). CDR3 length equals 16 residues. Per germline, CDR1 SGHAT and CDR2 FQNNGV. Trimming took 5 bases from V and 0 from J, leaving 17 bases between them. The CDR3 is CASSNRRERSSYEQYF. In DNA form, the CDR3 reads TGTGCCAGCAGCAACCGCAGGGAAAGAAGCTCCTACGAGCAGTACTTC.

This rearrangement joins TRBV27 to TRBJ1-4, with 10 bases lining up with TRBD1. Germline V gene data show CDR1 as MNHEY and CDR2 as SMNVEV (reference sequence). Unmatched junction bases numbered 5, after V lost 5 bases and J lost 5 bases. The CDR3 extends over 15 amino acids. The CDR3: CASSPGTGANEKLFF. The CDR3 DNA reads TGTGCCAGCAGTCCCGGGACAGGGGCGAATGAAAAACTGTTTTTT.

The chain combines TRBV9 with TRBJ2-2, with TRBD2 identical over 14 bases. J lost 5 bases, V lost 7 bases, and 4 bases had no gene match. CDR1 and CDR2 from the germline V gene are SGDLS and YYNGEE. CDR3 length: 15 amino acids. The CDR3 nucleotides read TGTGCCAGCGGGAGACTAGCGGGAGGGACCGGGGAGCTGTTTTTT. Its translation: CASGRLAGGTGELFF.

The chain couples TRBV4-1 to TRBJ1-5; D is possibly TRBD1 (6 bases). Trimming removed 0 bases from V and 4 bases from J, with 10 bases in between. The CDR3 is 15 residues long. Germline CDR1 MGHRA, CDR2 YSYEKL. CDR3 sequence reads: CASSQDDTGNQPQHF. Written as DNA, the CDR3 is TGCGCCAGCAGCCAAGATGACACAGGGAATCAGCCCCAGCATTTT.

This rearrangement joins TRBV9 to TRBJ2-7, with TRBD2 matching 14 bases. The CDR3 contains 15 residues. The V and J ends lost 3 bases and 6 bases, in that order; junction bases with no gene match: 5. Germline loops: CDR1 SGDLS, CDR2 YYNGEE. The CDR3 nucleotides are TGTGCCAGCAGCGCATCCGGGACTAGCGGGAGCGAGCAGTACTTC. Its protein is CASSASGTSGSEQYF.

The chain links TRBV6-1 to TRBJ2-7; no clear D. There are 11 residues in the CDR3. Germline loops: CDR1 MNHNS, CDR2 SASEGT. V was clipped by 5 bases and J by 3 bases, with 5 bases between them. The CDR3 DNA follows: TGTGCCAGCAGTAACAGCTACGAGCAGTACTTC. Protein product: CASSNSYEQYF.

The rearrangement uses TRBV18 and TRBJ1-5; D may be TRBD1 (5 bases). This CDR3 contains 16 residues. The germline V gene has CDR1 KGHSH and CDR2 LQKENI. The ends were cut back, 1 base at V and 2 bases at J, with 12 bases in the middle. The CDR3 here is CASSPRRGGGNQPQHF. CDR3 sequence (DNA): TGTGCCAGCTCACCACGGAGGGGCGGAGGCAATCAGCCCCAGCATTTT.

The chain joins TRBV29-1 to TRBJ2-2, with D possibly being TRBD1 (5 bases). Looked up from germline, CDR1 is SQVTM and CDR2 is ANQGSEA. The CDR3 length is 13 residues. Trimming removed 7 bases at V and 4 bases at J, with 13 bases between. CDR3 sequence: CSATTGPTGELFF. CDR3 bases: TGCAGCGCGACCACAGGTCCCACCGGGGAGCTGTTTTTT.

Only one count was recorded for this clone. The V call is TRBV28, the J call TRBJ2-3, with a possible D match to TRBD2 (5 bases). V lost 4 bases and J lost 5, with 16 bases in between. CDR3 length equals 15 residues. Per the germline V gene, CDR1 is MDHEN and CDR2 is SYDVKM. The CDR3 bases are TGTGCCAGCAGTTCCGGGAACGCCCAGCGAGATACGCAGTATTTT. This codes for CASSSGNAQRDTQYF.

The chain recombines TRBV2 with TRBJ2-1; 12 bases map to TRBD2. Germline CDR1 and CDR2: SNHLY and FYNNEI. Trimming cost V 7 bases and J 4 bases; bases outside gene matches: 8. There are 16 residues in the CDR3. Here the CDR3 reads CASNPGLAGIYNEQFF. The CDR3 nucleotides are TGTGCCAGCAACCCAGGACTAGCGGGGATATACAATGAGCAGTTCTTC.

The V and J genes are TRBV6-5 and TRBJ2-3, with TRBD2 matching over 9 bases. CDR3 length equals 14 residues. Germline trimming cut 4 bases from V and 5 bases from J; bases unmatched to any gene: 4. Germline loops: CDR1 MNHEY, CDR2 SVGAGI. The CDR3 DNA is TGTGCCAGCAGTTCCGTAGCGGGAGAAGATACGCAGTATTTT. Amino acid sequence: CASSSVAGEDTQYF.

The J gene is TRBJ1-2, the V gene TRBV2; a weak D match, TRBD1 (6 bases). CDR1 and CDR2 from the germline V gene are SNHLY and FYNNEI. V gave up 4 bases and J gave up 4 bases, with 19 bases separating them. The CDR3 sequence is 16 residues long. The CDR3 sequence is CASSATGTRGAYGYTF. The CDR3 DNA follows: TGTGCCAGCAGTGCAACCGGGACGCGGGGGGCCTATGGCTACACCTTC.

This rearrangement joins TRBV4-3 to TRBJ2-5, with TRBD1 matching over 11 bases. Looked up from germline, CDR1 is LGHNA and CDR2 is YSLEER. The trim removed 3 bases at V and 1 base at J, leaving 4 bases unmatched. The CDR3 is 16 residues long. The CDR3 is CASSQGDRGAQETQYF. DNA of the CDR3: TGCGCCAGCAGCCAGGGGGACAGGGGGGCCCAAGAGACCCAGTACTTC.

The V and J genes are TRBV27 and TRBJ2-2; D is undetermined. This CDR3 is built from 13 residues. V shed 4 bases and J shed 3 bases, with 6 bases lying between them. In germline, CDR1 is MNHEY, CDR2 SMNVEV (reference sequence). This CDR3 reads CASSSLDTGELFF. CDR3 in DNA: TGTGCCAGCAGTTCTTTAGACACCGGGGAGCTGTTTTTT.

V usage is TRBV4-2 and J usage is TRBJ2-7; 8 bases align to TRBD2. The germline gives CDR1 LGHNA, CDR2 YNFKEQ. Trimming at V came to 4 bases and at J to 6 bases, leaving 11 bases not matched to a gene. The CDR3 spans 15 residues. CDR3: CASSPLAAGVREQYF. CDR3 bases: TGTGCCAGCAGCCCCCTCGCAGCGGGAGTTCGCGAGCAGTACTTC.

The chain combines TRBV6-6 with TRBJ1-1; D remains unclear. The V end lost 6 bases, the J end lost 3 bases, and 17 bases lay between the germline ends. This CDR3 region has 15 residues. Germline V gene sequence: CDR1 MNHNY, CDR2 SVGAGI (reference sequence). The CDR3 spells CASRRTRLGDTEAFF. CDR3 DNA sequence: TGTGCCAGCAGAAGGACCCGACTCGGGGACACTGAAGCTTTCTTT.

This chain links TRBV6-5 with TRBJ2-7; 7 bases align to TRBD2. The CDR3 has 16 residues. Germline assignment: CDR1 MNHEY and CDR2 SVGAGI. J was trimmed by 0 bases and V by 0 bases; bases with no gene match: 5. The CDR3 sequence: CASSYSPSGGSYEQYF. Here the CDR3 DNA reads TGTGCCAGCAGTTACTCACCTAGCGGAGGCTCCTACGAGCAGTACTTC.

V and J are TRBV7-8 and TRBJ1-5; 8 bases are a match to TRBD1. V lost 0 bases and J lost 0; bases outside the gene matches: 10. From germline, CDR1 is SGHVS and CDR2 FQNEAQ. The CDR3 sequence is 19 residues long. The CDR3 here is CASSLANLQGDGSNQPQHF. The CDR3 region has the DNA TGTGCCAGCAGCTTAGCGAATTTACAGGGGGACGGTAGCAATCAGCCCCAGCATTTT.

The chain has TRBV6-5 and TRBJ2-2; 7 positions match TRBD2. This CDR3 has 13 residues. Germline V gives CDR1 MNHEY, CDR2 SVGAGI. V gave up 6 bases and J gave up 5 bases; unmatched junction bases: 3. This CDR3 is CASRTSRTGELFF. DNA for the CDR3: TGTGCCAGCAGGACTAGCCGGACCGGGGAGCTGTTTTTT.

This chain uses TRBV5-4 with TRBJ2-1, with a possible D match to TRBD2 (5 bases). The CDR3 runs to 15 residues. The V end lost 4 bases, the J end lost 7 bases, and 18 bases lay between the germline ends. CDR1 is SGHNT, CDR2 YYREEE, per germline (reference sequence). CDR3 nucleotides: TGTGCCAGCAGCGACAAGGGAGAGTGGCTTAATGAGCAGTTCTTC. Amino acids: CASSDKGEWLNEQFF.